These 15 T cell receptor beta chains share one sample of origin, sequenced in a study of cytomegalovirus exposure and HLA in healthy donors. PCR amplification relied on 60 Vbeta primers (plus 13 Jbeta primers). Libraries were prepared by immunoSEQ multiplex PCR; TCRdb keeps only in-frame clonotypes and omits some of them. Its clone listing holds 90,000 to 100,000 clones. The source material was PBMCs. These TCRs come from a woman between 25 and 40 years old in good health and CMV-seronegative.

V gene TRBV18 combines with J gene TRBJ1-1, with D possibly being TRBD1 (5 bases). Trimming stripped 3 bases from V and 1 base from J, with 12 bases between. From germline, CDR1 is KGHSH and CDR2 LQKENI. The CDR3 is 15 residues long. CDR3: CASSPRTQRNTEAFF. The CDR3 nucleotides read TGTGCCAGCTCACCCCGGACACAAAGGAACACTGAAGCTTTCTTT.

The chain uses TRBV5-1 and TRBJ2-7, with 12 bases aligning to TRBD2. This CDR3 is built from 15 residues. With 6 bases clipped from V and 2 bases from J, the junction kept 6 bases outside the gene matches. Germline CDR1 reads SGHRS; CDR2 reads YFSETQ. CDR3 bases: TGCGCCAGCACCCAGACTAGCGGGAGTGCCTACGAGCAGTACTTC. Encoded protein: CASTQTSGSAYEQYF.

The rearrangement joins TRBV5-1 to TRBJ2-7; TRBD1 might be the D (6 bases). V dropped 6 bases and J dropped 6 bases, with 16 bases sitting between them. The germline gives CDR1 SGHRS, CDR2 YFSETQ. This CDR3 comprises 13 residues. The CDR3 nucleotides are TGCGCCAGCAACCCAGGGGACGGATTCGAGCAGTACTTC. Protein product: CASNPGDGFEQYF.

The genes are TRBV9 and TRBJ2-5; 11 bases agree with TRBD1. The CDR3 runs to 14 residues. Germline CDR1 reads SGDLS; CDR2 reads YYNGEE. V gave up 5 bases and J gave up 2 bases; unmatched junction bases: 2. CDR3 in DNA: TGTGCCAGCAGTGGACAGGGGGCACAAGAGACCCAGTACTTC. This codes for CASSGQGAQETQYF.

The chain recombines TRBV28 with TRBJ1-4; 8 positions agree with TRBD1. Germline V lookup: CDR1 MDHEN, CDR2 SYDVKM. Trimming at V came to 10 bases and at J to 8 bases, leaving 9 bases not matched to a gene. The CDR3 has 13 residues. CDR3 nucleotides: TGTGCCACCGTGGACAGGGCGTTGGAAAAACTGTTTTTT. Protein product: CATVDRALEKLFF.

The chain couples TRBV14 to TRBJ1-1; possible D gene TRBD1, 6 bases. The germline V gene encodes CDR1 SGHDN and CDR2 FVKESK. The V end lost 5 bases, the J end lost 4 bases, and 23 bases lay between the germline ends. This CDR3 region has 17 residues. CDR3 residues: CASSFKFRGARVTEAFF. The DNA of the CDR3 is TGTGCCAGCAGCTTCAAGTTTCGGGGGGCTAGGGTCACTGAAGCTTTCTTT.

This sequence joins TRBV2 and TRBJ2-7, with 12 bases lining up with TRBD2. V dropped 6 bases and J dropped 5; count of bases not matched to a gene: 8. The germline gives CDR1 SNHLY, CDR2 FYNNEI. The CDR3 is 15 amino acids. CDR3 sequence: CASRQRLAGVNEQYF. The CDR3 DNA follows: TGTGCCAGCAGGCAGAGACTAGCGGGGGTGAACGAGCAGTACTTC. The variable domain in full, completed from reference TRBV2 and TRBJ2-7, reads EPEVTQTPSHQVTQMGQEVILRCVPISNHLYFYWYRQILGQKVEFLVSFYNNEISEKSEIFDDQFSVERPDGSNFTLKIRSTKLEDSAMYFCASRQRLAGVNEQYFGPGTRLTVT.

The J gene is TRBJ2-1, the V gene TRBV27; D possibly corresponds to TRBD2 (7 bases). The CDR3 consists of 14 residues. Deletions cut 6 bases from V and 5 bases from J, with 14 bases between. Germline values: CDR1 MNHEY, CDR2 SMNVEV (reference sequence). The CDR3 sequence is CASRVLGGHNEQFF. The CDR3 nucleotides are TGTGCCAGCAGGGTTCTGGGGGGGCACAATGAGCAGTTCTTC.

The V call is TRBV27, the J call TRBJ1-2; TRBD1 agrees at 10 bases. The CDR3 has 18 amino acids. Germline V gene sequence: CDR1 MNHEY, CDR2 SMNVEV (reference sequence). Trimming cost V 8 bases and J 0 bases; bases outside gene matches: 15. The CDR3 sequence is CASRLLGTGVKTNYGYTF. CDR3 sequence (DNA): TGTGCCAGCCGACTTTTGGGGACAGGGGTAAAGACTAACTATGGCTACACCTTC.

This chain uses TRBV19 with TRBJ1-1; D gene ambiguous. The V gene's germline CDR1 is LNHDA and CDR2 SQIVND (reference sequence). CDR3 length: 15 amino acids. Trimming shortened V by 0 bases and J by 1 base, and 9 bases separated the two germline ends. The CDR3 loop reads CASSIDLGRNTEAFF. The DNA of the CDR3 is TGTGCCAGTAGTATAGATCTGGGGAGGAACACTGAAGCTTTCTTT.

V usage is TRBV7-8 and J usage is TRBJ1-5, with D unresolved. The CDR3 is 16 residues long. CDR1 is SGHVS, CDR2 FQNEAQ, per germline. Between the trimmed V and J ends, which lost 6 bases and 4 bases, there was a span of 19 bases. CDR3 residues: CASSRLNRDTNQPQHF. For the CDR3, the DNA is TGTGCCAGCAGTCGCCTCAACCGCGACACAAATCAGCCCCAGCATTTT.

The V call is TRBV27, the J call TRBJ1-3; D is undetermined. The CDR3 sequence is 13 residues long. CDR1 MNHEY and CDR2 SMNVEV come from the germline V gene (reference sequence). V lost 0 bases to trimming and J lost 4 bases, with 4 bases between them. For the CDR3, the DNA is TGTGCCAGCAGTTTATCGCTAGGAAACACCATATATTTT. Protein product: CASSLSLGNTIYF.

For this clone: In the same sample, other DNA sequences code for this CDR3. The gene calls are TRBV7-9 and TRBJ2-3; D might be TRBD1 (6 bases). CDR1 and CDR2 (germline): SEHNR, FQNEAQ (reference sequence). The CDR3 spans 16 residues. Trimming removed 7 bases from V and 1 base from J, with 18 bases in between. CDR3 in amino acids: CASTSQGFRGTDTQYF. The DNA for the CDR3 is TGTGCCAGCACGTCCCAGGGGTTTAGGGGCACAGATACGCAGTATTTT.

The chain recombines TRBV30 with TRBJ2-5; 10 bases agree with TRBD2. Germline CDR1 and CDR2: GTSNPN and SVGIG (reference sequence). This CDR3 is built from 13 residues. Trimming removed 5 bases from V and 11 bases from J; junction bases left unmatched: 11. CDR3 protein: CAWGTSGVDKQYF. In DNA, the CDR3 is TGTGCCTGGGGAACTAGCGGGGTTGATAAGCAGTACTTC.

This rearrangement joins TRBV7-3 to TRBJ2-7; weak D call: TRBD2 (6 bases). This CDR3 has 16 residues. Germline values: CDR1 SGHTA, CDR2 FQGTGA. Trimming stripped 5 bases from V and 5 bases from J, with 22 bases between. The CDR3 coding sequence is TGTGCCAGCAGCGCACAGGCGGGACTGCCGAAGGACGAGCAGTACTTC. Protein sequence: CASSAQAGLPKDEQYF.